This T cell receptor (beta chain) was sequenced for a study of T cells in tuberculosis. Assay: immunoSEQ multiplex PCR; the TCRdb copy retains only in-frame clones and omits some. The sample yields roughly 34,000 clones, 85% to 95% seen once. CDR1 and CDR2 from the germline V gene are MNHNY and SVGAGI (reference sequence). V was clipped by 6 bases and J by 10 bases, with 13 bases between them. This CDR3 comprises 12 residues. The TCR originated in a donor aged 10 to 29 with latent tuberculosis or without tuberculosis infection. Some clones in this sample may be carry-over from other donors' samples. Material: PBMCs. V is TRBV6-6 and J is TRBJ2-1; weak D call: TRBD1 (7 bases). Here the CDR3 DNA reads TGTGCCAGCAGCTCAGGGGGGAGCGAGCAGTTCTTC. Protein sequence: CASSSGGSEQFF.